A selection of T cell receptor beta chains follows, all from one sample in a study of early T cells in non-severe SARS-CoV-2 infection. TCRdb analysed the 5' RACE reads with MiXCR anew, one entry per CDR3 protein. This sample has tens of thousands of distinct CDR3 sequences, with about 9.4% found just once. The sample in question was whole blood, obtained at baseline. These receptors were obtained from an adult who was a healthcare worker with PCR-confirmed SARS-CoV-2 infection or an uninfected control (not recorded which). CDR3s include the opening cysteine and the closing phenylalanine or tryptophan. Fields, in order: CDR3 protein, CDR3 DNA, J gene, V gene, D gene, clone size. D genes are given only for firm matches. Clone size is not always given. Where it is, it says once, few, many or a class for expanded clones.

CDR3: CASSLASPPRYEQYF; DNA: TGTGCCAGCAGCTTAGCAAGCCCTCCCAGATACGAGCAGTACTTC; J: TRBJ2-7; V: TRBV7-2; D: .; size: many
CDR3: CASSLTPPAGGLTGELFF; DNA: TGTGCCAGCAGCCTAACCCCCCCAGCGGGAGGGCTCACCGGGGAGCTGTTTTTT; J: TRBJ2-2; V: TRBV2; D: TRBD2; size: many
CDR3: CASSSGYGYTF; DNA: TGTGCCAGCAGTAGTGGGTATGGCTACACCTTC; J: TRBJ1-2; V: TRBV2; D: .; size: many
CDR3: CATSDWTRVTQYF; DNA: TGTGCCACCAGTGATTGGACTCGAGTTACGCAGTATTTT; J: TRBJ2-3; V: TRBV24-1; D: .; size: few
CDR3: CASSLDPSGFLTDTQYF; DNA: TGTGCCAGCAGCTTAGACCCTAGCGGGTTCCTCACAGATACGCAGTATTTT; J: TRBJ2-3; V: TRBV7-2; D: TRBD2; size: .
CDR3: CASSTQGTNQPQHF; DNA: TGTGCCAGCAGTACACAGGGTACTAATCAGCCCCAGCATTTT; J: TRBJ1-5; V: TRBV12-3/TRBV12-4; D: .; size: few
CDR3: CASSPTTGSDQPQHF; DNA: TGCGCCAGCAGCCCCACAACGGGGAGCGATCAGCCCCAGCATTTT; J: TRBJ1-5; V: TRBV5-1; D: .; size: .
CDR3: CSARGGRETQYF; DNA: TGCAGTGCTAGAGGGGGGAGAGAGACCCAGTACTTC; J: TRBJ2-5; V: TRBV20-1; D: .; size: many
CDR3: CASSSGQVVYEQYF; DNA: TGTGCCAGCAGCTCCGGACAGGTAGTGTACGAGCAGTACTTC; J: TRBJ2-7; V: TRBV7-2; D: TRBD1; size: many
CDR3: CASSQTTGTNEQFF; DNA: TGTGCCAGCAGCCAAACGACAGGGACCAATGAGCAGTTCTTC; J: TRBJ2-1; V: TRBV7-3; D: TRBD1; size: many
CDR3: CASTFSGGYEQFF; DNA: TGTGCCAGCACTTTTTCCGGCGGGTACGAGCAGTTCTTC; J: TRBJ2-1; V: TRBV7-9; D: .; size: .
CDR3: CASSQGGRTTNEKLFF; DNA: TGTGCCAGCAGTCAAGGGGGCAGAACAACTAATGAAAAACTGTTTTTT; J: TRBJ1-4; V: TRBV5-4; D: TRBD1; size: .
CDR3: CASSRPRLYEQYF; DNA: TGTGCCAGCAGCCGGCCCAGGCTCTACGAGCAGTACTTC; J: TRBJ2-7; V: TRBV11-2; D: .; size: few
CDR3: CASSLRGAQPQHF; DNA: TGTGCCAGCAGTTTACGGGGTGCGCAGCCCCAGCATTTT; J: TRBJ1-5; V: TRBV12-3/TRBV12-4; D: .; size: few
CDR3: CASSEGLAFDNEQFF; DNA: TGCGCCAGCAGCGAGGGACTAGCGTTCGACAATGAGCAGTTCTTC; J: TRBJ2-1; V: TRBV10-1; D: TRBD2; size: many
CDR3: CASSAMTSQYNEQFF; DNA: TGTGCCAGCAGTGCGATGACTAGCCAGTACAATGAGCAGTTCTTC; J: TRBJ2-1; V: TRBV2; D: TRBD2; size: many
CDR3: CASSSQGGREGLTDTQYF; DNA: TGTGCCAGCAGTTCTCAAGGTGGGCGGGAGGGCCTTACAGATACGCAGTATTTT; J: TRBJ2-3; V: TRBV28; D: TRBD2; size: few
CDR3: CAISESLAGGHEQYF; DNA: TGTGCCATCAGTGAGTCCTTAGCGGGAGGCCACGAGCAGTACTTC; J: TRBJ2-7; V: TRBV10-3; D: TRBD2; size: .
CDR3: CASSLRVRDTF; DNA: TGTGCCAGCAGTTTAAGGGTTAGAGACACCTTC; J: TRBJ1-2; V: TRBV27; D: .; size: many
CDR3: CASSLSGVEKLFF; DNA: TGTGCCAGCAGTTTGTCCGGGGTCGAAAAACTGTTTTTT; J: TRBJ1-4; V: TRBV12-3/TRBV12-4; D: .; size: many
CDR3: CAGSDRTGELFF; DNA: TGTGCCGGCAGTGATAGGACCGGGGAGCTGTTTTTT; J: TRBJ2-2; V: TRBV7-8; D: .; size: once
CDR3: CASSFGGSGNTIYF; DNA: TGTGCCAGCAGCTTCGGGGGCTCTGGAAACACCATATATTTT; J: TRBJ1-3; V: TRBV11-2; D: .; size: few
CDR3: CASSRQGNEQYF; DNA: TGTGCCAGCTCCCGACAGGGGAACGAGCAGTACTTC; J: TRBJ2-7; V: TRBV18; D: TRBD1; size: .
CDR3: CSARQGYEQYF; DNA: TGCAGTGCTAGACAGGGTTACGAGCAGTACTTC; J: TRBJ2-7; V: TRBV20-1; D: .; size: few
CDR3: CATRDSNTGELFF; DNA: TGTGCCACCAGGGACAGTAACACCGGGGAGCTGTTTTTT; J: TRBJ2-2; V: TRBV24-1; D: .; size: few
CDR3: CASSLAGDYGYTF; DNA: TGTGCCAGCAGCTTGGCGGGTGACTATGGCTACACCTTC; J: TRBJ1-2; V: TRBV5-4; D: .; size: many
CDR3: CASSPRTGGEETQYF; DNA: TGTGCCAGCTCACCCAGGACAGGAGGGGAAGAGACCCAGTACTTC; J: TRBJ2-5; V: TRBV18; D: .; size: .
CDR3: CASSLTRSQTQYF; DNA: TGTGCCAGCAGCTTAACAAGGTCCCAGACGCAGTATTTT; J: TRBJ2-3; V: TRBV7-3; D: .; size: many
CDR3: CASSEQSSGNTIYF; DNA: TGTGCCAGCAGCGAACAGAGCTCTGGAAACACCATATATTTT; J: TRBJ1-3; V: TRBV9; D: .; size: .